This is a list of T cell receptor beta chains from one sample in a study of response to subunit inactivated influenza vaccine. MiXCR, applied by TCRdb to the RT-PCR reads, yields one record per CDR3 protein. Here the sample spans about 180,000 distinct CDR3 sequences, around 9% being singletons. The sequencing here drew on non-naive T cells sorted from PBMCs, taken on the day of vaccination. The receptors stem from a man aged 50-60 years who received an inactivated influenza vaccine. Both conserved end residues are part of each CDR3. A D gene is named only where the DNA matches it firmly. Rows give clone size only sometimes, using once, few, many, or a class for an expanded clone.

d_call j_call clone_size cdr3_length v_call cdr3_nt cdr3_aa
. TRBJ2-5 . 12 TRBV10-3 TGTGCCATCAGTGCCAGGGAAGAGACCCAGTACTTC CAISAREETQYF
TRBD2 TRBJ2-3 many 16 TRBV7-2 TGTGCCAGCAGCTTAGAGGCGCGGGGGATCACAGATACGCAGTATTTT CASSLEARGITDTQYF
. TRBJ2-3 . 13 TRBV5-1 TGCGCCAGCAGCCGCGACAGCACAGATACGCAGTATTTT CASSRDSTDTQYF
. TRBJ2-7 few 13 TRBV7-2 TGTGCCAGCAGCTTAGGACCCCTGGGGGAGCAGTACTTC CASSLGPLGEQYF
. TRBJ2-2 . 15 TRBV11-2 TGTGCCAGCAGCTTCACGGGACTCATCACCGGGGAGCTGTTTTTT CASSFTGLITGELFF
. TRBJ1-6 . 17 TRBV14 TGTGCCAGCAGCCAAGTCTCCCTTTCCAGGGTAGGATCACCCCTCCACTTT CASSQVSLSRVGSPLHF
. TRBJ1-1 few 12 TRBV21-1 TGTGCCAGCAGCAAACCTCGGGGTGGAGCTTTCTTT CASSKPRGGAFF
. TRBJ2-1 few 16 TRBV7-2 TGTGCCAGCAGCTTAGGATTTGGGAGCTCCTACAATGAGCAGTTCTTC CASSLGFGSSYNEQFF
. TRBJ2-2 many 17 TRBV6-5 TGTGCCAGCAGTTACCGAGTTGGGTTAACGAACACCGGGGAGCTGTTTTTT CASSYRVGLTNTGELFF
. TRBJ1-6 . 13 TRBV20-1 TGCAGTGCTAGGGGTGTCAATGATTCACCCCTCCACTTT CSARGVNDSPLHF
. TRBJ2-1 few 13 TRBV5-1 TGCGCCAGCAGCTCCGAAACATACAATGAGCAGTTCTTC CASSSETYNEQFF
TRBD2 TRBJ2-2 once 15 TRBV3-1 TGTGCCAGCAGCAGGACTAGCGCTTACACCGGGGAGCTGTTTTTT CASSRTSAYTGELFF
. TRBJ2-5 . 16 TRBV5-6 TGTGCCAGCAGCCCCTTTCGCAGGGGTGAGGAAGAGACCCAGTACTTC CASSPFRRGEEETQYF
TRBD2 TRBJ2-1 few 17 TRBV7-6 TGTGCCAGCAGCCTACGTCGAAGCGGGGGGGCCTTTGATGAGCAGTTCTTC CASSLRRSGGAFDEQFF
TRBD1 TRBJ2-7 few 14 TRBV7-2 TGTGCCAGCAGCCTCCGGACAGGGGACCACGAGCAGTACTTC CASSLRTGDHEQYF
. TRBJ1-5 many 15 TRBV20-1 TGCAGTGCTAACCTCCCGGGAGGAAGCAATCAGCCCCAGCATTTT CSANLPGGSNQPQHF
TRBD2 TRBJ2-3 few 16 TRBV19 TGTGCCAGTAGTACCCGACTAGCGGGAGTGGCAGATACGCAGTATTTT CASSTRLAGVADTQYF
. TRBJ1-4 few 16 TRBV15 TGTGCCACCAGCAGAGTAAGGACAGCAGCTAATGAAAAACTGTTTTTT CATSRVRTAANEKLFF
TRBD2 TRBJ2-5 . 12 TRBV6-1 TGTGCCACCCAGCGGGGGGGGGAGACCCAGTACTTC CATQRGGETQYF
. TRBJ1-1 many 14 TRBV29-1 TGCAGCGTTGATTCTTCCGGGATGAACACTGAAGCTTTCTTT CSVDSSGMNTEAFF
TRBD2 TRBJ2-3 . 18 TRBV9 TGTGCCAGCAGCGGCCTAGCGGGGGGGCGTGGTAGCACAGATACGCAGTATTTT CASSGLAGGRGSTDTQYF
. TRBJ2-1 many 12 TRBV19 TGTGCCAGTAGTAGGGGCGCCCGACGTCAGTTCTTC CASSRGARRQFF
. TRBJ2-7 many 14 TRBV5-1 TGCGCCAGCAGCTTGGTAGGAATCCCCTACGAGCAGTACTTC CASSLVGIPYEQYF
. TRBJ2-7 few 14 TRBV5-4 TGTGCCAGCAGCTTTGGGGGTACGTGGGATGAGCAGTACTTC CASSFGGTWDEQYF
. TRBJ1-4 few 14 TRBV10-3 TGTGCCATCAGTGACCCGGGCTTAGGTGAAAAACTGTTTTTT CAISDPGLGEKLFF
. TRBJ1-1 few 12 TRBV12-3/TRBV12-4 TGTGCCAGCAGTCTAATCGGGGGGGAAGCTTTCTTT CASSLIGGEAFF
TRBD2 TRBJ2-7 few 14 TRBV7-6 TGTGCCAGCAGCCCCCAGCGGGGCTCATACGAGCAGTACTTC CASSPQRGSYEQYF
TRBD1 TRBJ2-1 many 15 TRBV19 TGTGCCAGTAGTCCCCGCTGGGACAGCAGGGATGAGCAGTTCTTC CASSPRWDSRDEQFF
. TRBJ2-6 few 19 TRBV5-1 TGCGCCAGCAGCTTGGTTCCGGGCCCCGACCACTCTGGGGCCAACGTCCTGACTTTC CASSLVPGPDHSGANVLTF
. TRBJ2-5 many 14 TRBV20-1 TGCAGTGCTATCCGACGGGGCCAGGGTGAGACCCAGTACTTC CSAIRRGQGETQYF
. TRBJ1-1 many 13 TRBV6-4 TGTGCCAGCAGTGACTTGGTCGGGACTGAAGCTTTCTTT CASSDLVGTEAFF
. TRBJ1-2 . 11 TRBV21-1 TGTGCCAGCAGCGCTACCTGGACCTACACCTTC CASSATWTYTF
TRBD1 TRBJ1-2 . 15 TRBV5-5 TGTGCCAGCAGCTTGGGGGACAGCACTAACTATGGCTACACCTTC CASSLGDSTNYGYTF
. TRBJ2-5 few 14 TRBV7-7 TGTGCTAGCAGCGAGAGGGGGATTCAAGAGACCCAGTACTTC CASSERGIQETQYF
TRBD1 TRBJ2-1 . 15 TRBV7-9 TGTGCCAGCAGCTCCGGACAGGGGGTTTACAATGAGCAGTTCTTC CASSSGQGVYNEQFF
TRBD2 TRBJ2-7 few 19 TRBV6-2/TRBV6-3 TGTGCCAGCAGCCCAATCGGGACTAGCGGGAGAAGCTATTCCTACGAGCAGTACTTC CASSPIGTSGRSYSYEQYF
. TRBJ2-1 few 13 TRBV7-8 TGTGCCAGCAGCTCAAGTGTCTCCAATGAGCAGTTCTTC CASSSSVSNEQFF
. TRBJ1-3 few 15 TRBV5-5 TGTGCCAGCAGCAATGTCAAGGGATCCGGAAACACCATATATTTT CASSNVKGSGNTIYF
TRBD2 TRBJ2-3 . 16 TRBV20-1 TGCAGTGCCCTCCCCGGGCGGGGGGAGAGAACAGATACGCAGTATTTT CSALPGRGERTDTQYF
. TRBJ2-1 . 14 TRBV20-1 TGCAGTGCCACCGGACCATCAATGGGCAATGAGCAGTTCTTC CSATGPSMGNEQFF
TRBD2 TRBJ2-3 few 16 TRBV2 TGTGCCAGCAGTGAACGGCCCAGCGGGGGCACAGATACGCAGTATTTT CASSERPSGGTDTQYF
. TRBJ2-7 many 14 TRBV20-1 TGCAGTGCGGAGAGGGGGTCGGGGATCTACGAGCAGTACTTC CSAERGSGIYEQYF
. TRBJ1-2 . 11 TRBV19 TGTGCCAGTCGAGCGGGCTATGGCTACACCTTC CASRAGYGYTF
TRBD2 TRBJ2-1 many 16 TRBV20-1 TGCAGTGCCCTCGCTACTCCCCTAGCGGGGACGGCCGCGCAGTTCTTC CSALATPLAGTAAQFF
. TRBJ1-1 few 14 TRBV7-9 TGTGCCAGCAGCTTCGGCTACAGGAACACTGAAGCTTTCTTT CASSFGYRNTEAFF
. TRBJ2-3 few 17 TRBV20-1 TGCAGTGCTGATCGACTAGTCCTACTGGAGACCACAGATACGCAGTATTTT CSADRLVLLETTDTQYF
. TRBJ2-7 few 15 TRBV5-1 TGCGCCAGCAGCTTCTCAGGAGTCTCGGGCTACGAGCAGTACTTC CASSFSGVSGYEQYF
TRBD2 TRBJ2-3 . 16 TRBV7-9 TGTGCCAGCAGCTTAGGAGCGGGAGTCCGGACAGATACGCAGTATTTT CASSLGAGVRTDTQYF
. TRBJ2-7 few 13 TRBV20-1 TGCAGTGCTAGTCAGCAGGGGACCTACGAGCAGTACTTC CSASQQGTYEQYF
TRBD1 TRBJ2-1 few 12 TRBV18 TGTGCCAGCACAGGGGCCTACAATGAGCAGTTCTTC CASTGAYNEQFF